One and the same sample provided the 17 T cell receptor beta chains below, sequenced in a study of technical replicates of blood from a few donors. Produced via immunoSEQ multiplex PCR; TCRdb's table is partial and in-frame only. Counted here are roughly 81,000 clones, less than 98% occurring once; the ten biggest clones make up about 0.19%. Material for sequencing was T cells isolated from PBMCs. The receptor source for this set is a human donor in good health.

The J gene is TRBJ1-1, the V gene TRBV7-6, with TRBD1 as a possible D gene (6 bases). Germline-derived CDR1 and CDR2 are SGHVS and FNYEAQ. The CDR3 loop spans 14 amino acids. V lost 6 bases, J lost 1 base, and 12 bases lay in between. CDR3 sequence: CASSRTERNTEAFF. The DNA of the CDR3 is TGTGCCAGCAGTCGGACAGAGAGGAACACTGAAGCTTTCTTT.

This sequence joins TRBV5-6 and TRBJ1-1, with 7 bases lining up with TRBD1. The CDR3 spans 13 residues. Trimming removed 5 bases from V and 1 base from J; junction bases left unmatched: 2. Germline CDR1 is SGHDT and CDR2 is YYEEEE. In nucleotides, the CDR3 is TGTGCCAGCAGGAGGACAGGGAACACTGAAGCTTTCTTT. The encoded protein is CASRRTGNTEAFF.

V gene TRBV5-4 combines with J gene TRBJ2-5, with D perhaps matching TRBD1 (5 bases). The CDR3 totals 15 residues. Trimming shortened V by 3 bases and J by 3 bases, and 15 bases separated the two germline ends. The germline CDR1 and CDR2 sequences are SGHNT and YYREEE (reference sequence). CDR3: CASSSRVGREETQYF. As DNA, the CDR3 is TGTGCCAGCAGCTCCAGGGTGGGCAGGGAAGAGACCCAGTACTTC.

The rearrangement links TRBV4-1 to TRBJ1-1; 8 bases align to TRBD1. The germline V gene has CDR1 MGHRA and CDR2 YSYEKL. V lost 4 bases, J lost 1 base, and 8 bases stayed unmatched. The CDR3 extends over 16 amino acids. Written as DNA, the CDR3 is TGCGCCAGCAGCCCAGGACAGGGTCGGGGGAACACTGAAGCTTTCTTT. Translation gives CASSPGQGRGNTEAFF.

This rearrangement joins TRBV23-1 to TRBJ2-2, with unresolved D. TRBV23-1 is placed among ORFs of uncertain function. CDR3 length: 16 residues. Trimming took off 0 bases at V and 4 bases at J, with 12 bases between the two ends. CDR3 amino acids: CASSQSKASGTGELFF. The CDR3 coding sequence is TGCGCCAGCAGTCAATCCAAGGCTTCGGGCACCGGGGAGCTGTTTTTT.

The chain joins TRBV7-9 to TRBJ2-4, with TRBD1 matching over 7 bases. V was pared by 2 bases and J by 8 bases, with 9 bases of the junction left unmatched. This CDR3 comprises 15 residues. Germline V gene data show CDR1 as SEHNR and CDR2 as FQNEAQ (reference sequence). The CDR3 region is CASSLLQGRVDIQYF. The DNA of the CDR3 is TGTGCCAGCAGCTTATTACAGGGGCGAGTGGACATTCAGTACTTC.

V usage is TRBV7-9 and J usage is TRBJ1-2; no clear D. The CDR3 length is 11 residues. Per the germline V gene, CDR1 is SEHNR and CDR2 is FQNEAQ (reference sequence). The ends were cut back, 10 bases at V and 2 bases at J, with 8 bases in the middle. DNA of the CDR3: TGTGCCACCACAAGAAACTATGGCTACACCTTC. Its protein is CATTRNYGYTF.

The rearrangement joins TRBV28 to TRBJ2-3, with 7 bases aligning to TRBD2. This CDR3 contains 16 residues. V lost 2 bases and J lost 3; bases outside the gene matches: 8. CDR1 MDHEN and CDR2 SYDVKM come from the germline V gene. CDR3 region: CASSLGVSGTTDTQYF. The CDR3 bases are TGTGCCAGCAGTTTAGGGGTCAGCGGGACTACAGATACGCAGTATTTT.

The chain couples TRBV5-6 to TRBJ1-6; TRBD1 might be the D (6 bases). The CDR3 is made up of 18 amino acids. Trimming left V 4 bases short and J 1 base short, with 18 bases between. CDR1 SGHDT and CDR2 YYEEEE come from the germline V gene. The DNA for the CDR3 is TGTGCCAGCAGCAAAAAAACAGGGACGGGGTCCTATAATTCACCCCTCCACTTT. Protein product: CASSKKTGTGSYNSPLHF.

The CDR3 reads CASKGPDKEAFF. The CDR3 DNA reads as TGTGCCAGCAAAGGCCCGGACAAGGAAGCTTTCTTT. The chain uses TRBV6-6 and TRBJ1-1; possible D gene TRBD1, 5 bases. Trimming removed 7 bases from V and 8 bases from J, with 14 bases in between. CDR1 MNHNY and CDR2 SVGAGI come from the germline V gene (reference sequence). This CDR3 is built from 12 residues.

This sequence joins TRBV4-2 and TRBJ2-3; 9 positions agree with TRBD2. Germline lookup yields CDR1 LGHNA and CDR2 YNFKEQ. CDR3 length equals 16 residues. With 1 base clipped from V and 6 bases from J, the junction kept 8 bases outside the gene matches. CDR3 protein: CASSQGSGGLTDTQYF. CDR3 nucleotide sequence: TGTGCCAGCAGCCAAGGAAGCGGGGGGCTCACCGATACGCAGTATTTT.

The chain links TRBV9 to TRBJ2-3; 8 bases fit TRBD2. Germline CDR1 is SGDLS and CDR2 is YYNGEE. The CDR3 length is 15 residues. Losses at the gene ends were 0 bases for V and 4 bases for J; bases not matched to a gene: 4. DNA of the CDR3: TGTGCCAGCAGCGTAGATCAGCGGGGGTCAGATACGCAGTATTTT. Translating it yields CASSVDQRGSDTQYF.

Concerning this clone: Germline and junction disagree at one end, which may indicate a read error. V is TRBV4-2 and J is TRBJ1-4; 7 bases are shared with TRBD1. This CDR3 is built from 15 residues. Germline assignment: CDR1 LGHNA and CDR2 YNFKEQ. The CDR3 region has the DNA TGTGCCAGCAGCCCATCGACAGGGTTGGGGATTGGGGCCCTTTTT. As protein: CASSPSTGLGIGALF.

The chain recombines TRBV7-9 with TRBJ1-4, with D unresolved. Trimming took off 3 bases at V and 8 bases at J, with 13 bases between the two ends. The CDR3 runs to 14 residues. CDR1 and CDR2 (germline): SEHNR, FQNEAQ (reference sequence). The chain's CDR3 is CASSFAESREKLFF. CDR3 bases: TGTGCCAGCAGCTTTGCTGAGTCCAGGGAAAAACTGTTTTTT.

The chain employs TRBV29-1 and TRBJ2-5, with 7 bases that match TRBD1. The CDR3 consists of 13 residues. Germline assignment: CDR1 SQVTM and CDR2 ANQGSEA. V shed 6 bases, J shed 2 bases, and the junction held 6 bases outside the gene matches. The CDR3 coding sequence is TGCAGCGTCAGGGGGACAGCTCAAGAGACCCAGTACTTC. Its protein is CSVRGTAQETQYF.

The J gene is TRBJ1-5, the V gene TRBV6-5, with D uncertain. The CDR3 runs 15 residues. The V end lost 0 bases, the J end lost 0 bases, and 6 bases lay between the germline ends. CDR1 is MNHEY, CDR2 SVGAGI, per germline. The CDR3 protein is CASSYSRSSNQPQHF. The CDR3 DNA follows: TGTGCCAGCAGTTACTCTAGGAGTAGCAATCAGCCCCAGCATTTT.

The rearrangement joins TRBV7-2 to TRBJ2-2; D call uncertain. Trimming removed 0 bases from V and 6 bases from J, with 8 bases in between. The CDR3 covers 14 residues. Germline V CDR1 and CDR2: SGHTA, FQGNSA. The CDR3 reads CASSLAFRAGELFF. CDR3 bases: TGTGCCAGCAGCTTAGCGTTCCGGGCCGGGGAGCTGTTTTTT. The whole variable domain, filled in from reference TRBV7-2 and TRBJ2-2, reads GAGVSQSPSNKVTEKGKDVELRCDPISGHTALYWYRQSLGQGLEFLIYFQGNSAPDKSGLPSDRFSAERTGGSVSTLTIQRTQQEDSAVYLCASSLAFRAGELFFGEGSRLTVL.